A single sample is the source of the 32 T cell receptor beta chains below, sequenced in a study of T-cell reconstitution after alpha-beta-depleted transplantation in children. The library targeted TCRbeta and was prepared with unique molecular identifiers. TCRdb recomputed calls from the PCR reads with MiXCR, one row per CDR3 protein. The repertoire includes 80,000 to 100,000 distinct CDR3 sequences, roughly a quarter of them detected once, and over 20% sits in the top ten. Specimen: PBMCs, collected before TCRalphabeta/CD19-depleted stem cell transplant. The receptors were sampled from a boy aged 2-15 years with acute lymphoblastic leukemia, due to receive a stem cell transplant.

V usage is TRBV4-1 and J usage is TRBJ2-7, with 12 bases fitting TRBD1. The CDR3 is 15 residues long. Germline V gives CDR1 MGHRA, CDR2 YSYEKL. J gave up 4 bases and V 4 bases, and 5 bases lay outside the gene matches. The chain's CDR3 is CASSPGQGARYEQYF. The CDR3 bases are TGCGCCAGCAGCCCGGGACAGGGGGCTCGGTACGAGCAGTACTTC.

This clonotype was observed many times. The chain joins TRBV20-1 to TRBJ1-2; perhaps TRBD1 as D (6 bases). Germline V gives CDR1 DFQATT, CDR2 SNEGSKA (reference sequence). The length of the CDR3 is 12 residues. This CDR3 is CTRQGINYGYTF. The CDR3 DNA reads as TGCACCCGCCAGGGGATCAACTATGGCTACACCTTC.

J is TRBJ1-3 and V is TRBV29-1; D remains ambiguous. The length of the CDR3 is 14 residues. The V gene's germline CDR1 is SQVTM and CDR2 ANQGSEA. With 4 bases removed from V and 0 bases from J, the gap between germline ends came to 10 bases. CDR3 residues: CSVAVGSSGNTIYF. The CDR3 DNA sequence: TGCAGCGTTGCAGTGGGGAGCTCTGGAAACACCATATATTTT.

This clonotype came up many times. The CDR3 loop reads CASSLLDGSYEQYF. The CDR3 DNA reads TGTGCCAGCAGTTTATTGGACGGATCCTACGAGCAGTACTTC. This sequence joins TRBV28 and TRBJ2-7; D is uncertain. Trimming removed 1 base from V and 1 base from J, with 8 bases in between. In germline, CDR1 is MDHEN, CDR2 SYDVKM. This CDR3 comprises 14 residues.

This clonotype was counted a few times. The chain has TRBV28 and TRBJ1-2, with 7 bases matching TRBD1. CDR1 and CDR2 from the germline V gene are MDHEN and SYDVKM. Losses at the gene ends were 5 bases for V and 4 bases for J; bases not matched to a gene: 7. The CDR3 runs to 14 residues. The CDR3 sequence is CASSARGRGYGYTF. In DNA, the CDR3 is TGTGCCAGCAGTGCAAGGGGGCGGGGCTATGGCTACACCTTC.

This clonotype came up a few times. The rearrangement links TRBV29-1 to TRBJ1-4, with D possibly being TRBD1 (5 bases). The CDR3 is 13 residues long. With 7 bases removed from V and 8 bases from J, the gap between germline ends came to 17 bases. Germline CDR1 SQVTM, CDR2 ANQGSEA. This CDR3 reads CSAWGGGEEKLFF. CDR3 DNA sequence: TGCAGCGCTTGGGGCGGGGGTGAGGAAAAACTGTTTTTT.

The CDR3 coding sequence is TGTGCCAGTAGTTCTTTTTTGGGAGGGCGGGACAATGAGCAGTTCTTC. It is translated as CASSSFLGGRDNEQFF. The rearrangement joins TRBV19 to TRBJ2-1; TRBD2 matches 7 bases. The CDR3 consists of 16 residues. Germline assignment: CDR1 LNHDA and CDR2 SQIVND (reference sequence). The ends lost 5 bases at V and 5 bases at J; junction bases unmatched: 12.

V usage is TRBV5-6 and J usage is TRBJ2-1, with D possibly called TRBD1 or TRBD2 (5 bases each). V was cut by 4 bases and J by 10 bases, with 15 bases left in between. The CDR3 spans 13 residues. The germline V gene encodes CDR1 SGHDT and CDR2 YYEEEE. Here the CDR3 DNA reads TGTGCCAGCAGCCGGCTGGGGGTAGTCGAGCAGTTCTTC. Amino acid sequence: CASSRLGVVEQFF. The full variable domain, completed using reference TRBV5-6 and TRBJ2-1, is DAGVTQSPTHLIKTRGQQVTLRCSPKSGHDTVSWYQQALGQGPQFIFQYYEEEERQRGNFPDRFSGHQFPNYSSELNVNALLLGDSALYLCASSRLGVVEQFFGPGTRLTVL.

CDR3 in amino acids: CASSEDRAQYF. CDR3 DNA sequence: TGTGCCAGCAGTGAAGACAGGGCGCAGTATTTT. This chain uses TRBV2 with TRBJ2-3, with D possibly being TRBD1 (6 bases). This CDR3 region has 11 residues. Trimming took 1 base from V and 10 from J, leaving 6 bases between them. CDR1 SNHLY and CDR2 FYNNEI come from the germline V gene.

The J gene is TRBJ2-1, the V gene TRBV20-1, with D possibly matching TRBD2 (6 bases). The germline gives CDR1 DFQATT, CDR2 SNEGSKA (reference sequence). There are 14 residues in the CDR3. Between the trimmed V and J ends, which lost 1 base and 4 bases, there was a span of 11 bases. The CDR3 DNA reads TGCAGTGCTAGAGGGCTAGCGACATACAATGAGCAGTTCTTC. Its translation: CSARGLATYNEQFF.

V usage is TRBV2 and J usage is TRBJ1-5; D is unclear. V lost 3 bases and J 0 bases, leaving 9 bases between the germline ends. The CDR3 is 15 amino acids. The germline V gene has CDR1 SNHLY and CDR2 FYNNEI. The CDR3 DNA reads TGTGCCAGCAGTGAGTGGCAGGATAGCAATCAGCCCCAGCATTTT. This translates into CASSEWQDSNQPQHF.

The rearrangement uses TRBV28 and TRBJ1-2; the D is unclear. With 4 bases removed from V and 4 bases from J, the gap between germline ends came to 10 bases. The CDR3 totals 13 residues. Looked up from germline, CDR1 is MDHEN and CDR2 is SYDVKM. Here the CDR3 DNA reads TGTGCCAGCAGTTACAAGCCGAGCTATGGCTACACCTTC. It encodes CASSYKPSYGYTF.

The rearrangement joins TRBV10-1 to TRBJ2-7; 7 positions agree with TRBD2. Germline CDR1 WNHNN, CDR2 SYGVQD (reference sequence). This CDR3 has 14 residues. Germline trimming cut 4 bases from V and 2 bases from J; bases unmatched to any gene: 5. The CDR3 spells CASSALAEAYEQYF. The CDR3, as DNA: TGCGCCAGCAGTGCTCTAGCGGAGGCCTACGAGCAGTACTTC.

V is TRBV27 and J is TRBJ2-2, with D maybe TRBD2 (5 bases). V gave up 3 bases and J gave up 2 bases, with 13 bases separating them. Germline lookup yields CDR1 MNHEY and CDR2 SMNVEV (reference sequence). This CDR3 is 16 amino acids long. In DNA form, the CDR3 reads TGTGCCAGCAGTTTTTTCGAGGGATTAAACACCGGGGAGCTGTTTTTT. Protein sequence: CASSFFEGLNTGELFF.

This clonotype was observed a single time. The chain combines TRBV6-1 with TRBJ2-3; D might be TRBD1 (6 bases). The CDR3 loop spans 15 amino acids. Germline-derived CDR1 and CDR2 are MNHNS and SASEGT. Trimming took off 6 bases at V and 1 base at J, with 14 bases between the two ends. CDR3 bases: TGTGCCAGCAGGACAGGCCTACTAGGCACAGATACGCAGTATTTT. The encoded protein is CASRTGLLGTDTQYF.

This clonotype was observed a few times. The J gene is TRBJ2-1, the V gene TRBV5-1; 11 bases are shared with TRBD2. Unmatched junction bases numbered 6, after V lost 1 base and J lost 3 bases. CDR1 and CDR2 (germline): SGHRS, YFSETQ. CDR3 length: 17 amino acids. CDR3 protein: CASSLHGTSGFYNEQFF. In DNA form, the CDR3 reads TGCGCCAGCAGCTTGCACGGGACTAGCGGATTCTACAATGAGCAGTTCTTC.

This chain joins TRBV28 and TRBJ2-5; 7 bases are shared with TRBD2. After removal of 3 bases from V and 4 bases from J, the junction contained 5 bases not matched to a gene. The CDR3 spans 14 residues. Germline V gene sequence: CDR1 MDHEN, CDR2 SYDVKM. CDR3 bases: TGTGCCAGCAGTTTCCCTACGGGGGGAGAGACCCAGTACTTC. It is translated as CASSFPTGGETQYF.

This chain uses TRBV7-2 with TRBJ2-7, with D uncertain. V lost 2 bases and J 4 bases, leaving 9 bases between the germline ends. This CDR3 is built from 13 residues. From germline, CDR1 is SGHTA and CDR2 FQGNSA. The CDR3 DNA reads as TGTGCCAGCAGCTTATCCGACACTTACGAGCAGTACTTC. Protein sequence: CASSLSDTYEQYF.

This rearrangement joins TRBV5-1 to TRBJ2-2; 9 bases map to TRBD2. CDR1 is SGHRS and CDR2 is YFSETQ in the germline V gene. The CDR3 runs 19 residues. V dropped 4 bases and J dropped 0; count of bases not matched to a gene: 13. CDR3 loop: CASSDPTSGGAANTGELFF. CDR3 coding DNA: TGCGCCAGCAGCGACCCGACTAGCGGAGGGGCTGCGAACACCGGGGAGCTGTTTTTT.

This clonotype was found a few times. The CDR3 DNA reads as TGTGCCAGCAGCTTAGCTGCGTACACTGAAGCTTTCTTT. This translates into CASSLAAYTEAFF. J is TRBJ1-1 and V is TRBV7-9; no reliable D call. Per germline, CDR1 SEHNR and CDR2 FQNEAQ (reference sequence). The CDR3 runs to 13 residues. V lost 0 bases and J lost 3, with 5 bases in between. The full variable domain, its missing parts supplied by reference TRBV7-9 and TRBJ1-1, is DTGVSQNPRHKITKRGQNVTFRCDPISEHNRLYWYRQTLGQGPEFLTYFQNEAQLEKSRLLSDRFSAERPKGSFSTLEIQRTEQGDSAMYLCASSLAAYTEAFFGQGTRLTVV.

The genes are TRBV7-9 and TRBJ1-1; D is perhaps TRBD1 (5 bases). Germline assignment: CDR1 SEHNR and CDR2 FQNEAQ (reference sequence). Trimming pared 6 bases from V and 3 bases from J, leaving 14 bases between. This CDR3 is built from 14 residues. The CDR3 nucleotides read TGTGCCAGCAGACTTCCGGGGCCATACACTGAAGCTTTCTTT. Amino acid sequence: CASRLPGPYTEAFF.

The J gene is TRBJ2-7, the V gene TRBV20-1, with 11 nucleotides matching TRBD2. The CDR3 is 14 amino acids. Germline trimming cut 4 bases from V and 5 bases from J; bases unmatched to any gene: 7. Germline V gene data show CDR1 as DFQATT and CDR2 as SNEGSKA (reference sequence). CDR3 amino acids: CSAITSGRFHEQYF. CDR3 bases: TGCAGTGCTATTACTAGCGGGAGATTCCACGAGCAGTACTTC.

The chain joins TRBV4-2 to TRBJ2-1; the match to TRBD2 covers 11 bases. V lost 3 bases, J lost 5 bases, and 3 bases stayed unmatched. This CDR3 is 15 amino acids long. CDR1 and CDR2 from the germline V gene are LGHNA and YNFKEQ. The chain's CDR3 is CASSQGLAEHNEQFF. CDR3 in DNA: TGTGCCAGCAGCCAGGGACTAGCGGAACACAATGAGCAGTTCTTC.

The V gene is TRBV6-1, the J gene TRBJ1-5; unclear D gene. Trimming cost V 5 bases and J 6 bases, with 17 bases left between them. The CDR3 is made up of 15 amino acids. Germline-derived CDR1 and CDR2 are MNHNS and SASEGT. The CDR3, as DNA: TGTGCCAGCAGTCGCGAGCCCTTCTCCAGTCAGCCCCAGCATTTT. Encoded protein: CASSREPFSSQPQHF.

V and J are TRBV29-1 and TRBJ2-6, with D possibly being TRBD2 (6 bases). The CDR3 sequence is 16 residues long. The germline V gene encodes CDR1 SQVTM and CDR2 ANQGSEA. Between the trimmed V and J ends, which lost 3 bases and 2 bases, there was a span of 14 bases. The CDR3 sequence: CSVEGGLGAGANVLTF. DNA for the CDR3: TGCAGCGTTGAGGGGGGACTGGGGGCTGGGGCCAACGTCCTGACTTTC.

This CDR3 reads CSVEGGAGANVLTF. The CDR3 DNA is TGCAGCGTTGAGGGAGGGGCAGGGGCCAACGTCCTGACTTTC. The chain has TRBV29-1 and TRBJ2-6; 7 bases are shared with TRBD2. Per germline, CDR1 SQVTM and CDR2 ANQGSEA. The CDR3 spans 14 residues. J gave up 4 bases and V 3 bases, and 3 bases lay outside the gene matches.

The rearrangement uses TRBV27 and TRBJ1-2; 8 bases are a match to TRBD1. This CDR3 contains 15 residues. The J segment lost 7 bases and the V segment lost 4 bases, leaving 11 bases of the junction unmatched. Germline V gene data show CDR1 as MNHEY and CDR2 as SMNVEV (reference sequence). In DNA form, the CDR3 reads TGTGCCAGCAGTTACGTACAGGGGGGTATGGGTGGCTACACCTTC. Its translation is CASSYVQGGMGGYTF.

The genes are TRBV19 and TRBJ2-3; D not resolved. In germline, CDR1 is LNHDA, CDR2 SQIVND (reference sequence). V was pared by 6 bases and J by 0 bases, with 7 bases between. The CDR3 sequence is 13 residues long. Written as DNA, the CDR3 is TGTGCCAGTAGGGCGGCTAGCACAGATACGCAGTATTTT. Translation: CASRAASTDTQYF. Looking up the rest from reference TRBV19 and TRBJ2-3 gives the full variable domain: DGGITQSPKYLFRKEGQNVTLSCEQNLNHDAMYWYRQDPGQGLRLIYYSQIVNDFQKGDIAEGYSVSREKKESFPLTVTSAQKNPTAFYLCASRAASTDTQYFGPGTRLTVL.

V is TRBV9 and J is TRBJ2-3, with D hard to call. In germline, CDR1 is SGDLS, CDR2 YYNGEE. V lost 2 bases, J lost 5 bases, and 9 bases lay in between. The CDR3 runs 13 residues. The CDR3 protein is CASSVSPGDTQYF. The CDR3 bases are TGTGCCAGCAGCGTCTCCCCCGGAGATACGCAGTATTTT. Filled out from reference TRBV9 and TRBJ2-3, the complete variable domain reads DSGVTQTPKHLITATGQRVTLRCSPRSGDLSVYWYQQSLDQGLQFLIQYYNGEERAKGNILERFSAQQFPDLHSELNLSSLELGDSALYFCASSVSPGDTQYFGPGTRLTVL.

The V and J genes are TRBV2 and TRBJ2-2; 8 bases match TRBD1. The CDR3 is 15 residues long. V shed 5 bases, J shed 7 bases, and the junction held 9 bases outside the gene matches. CDR1 and CDR2 (germline): SNHLY, FYNNEI. CDR3 sequence: CASSFTGGLGGELFF. For the CDR3, the DNA is TGTGCCAGCAGTTTTACAGGGGGTTTGGGCGGGGAGCTGTTTTTT.

At least ten counts were recorded for this clonotype. V and J are TRBV29-1 and TRBJ2-1; D is possibly TRBD1 (6 bases). With 6 bases removed from V and 0 bases from J, the gap between germline ends came to 15 bases. CDR1 is SQVTM, CDR2 ANQGSEA, per germline. The CDR3 is 15 amino acids. The CDR3: CSVDHRVLSYNEQFF. DNA for the CDR3: TGCAGCGTGGACCACAGGGTCCTCTCCTACAATGAGCAGTTCTTC.

The gene calls are TRBV20-1 and TRBJ2-5; 8 nucleotides match TRBD1. V lost 3 bases, J lost 5 bases, and 8 bases stayed unmatched. Germline V gene data show CDR1 as DFQATT and CDR2 as SNEGSKA (reference sequence). The CDR3 consists of 14 residues. CDR3 DNA: TGCAGTGCTAGGGGTGCAGGGGGCGCCGAGACCCAGTACTTC. Translating gives CSARGAGGAETQYF.